These 27 T cell receptor beta chains originate from one sample sequenced in a study of OX40 agonist ivuxolimab in advanced cancers. Method: immunoSEQ multiplex PCR; TCRdb's copy keeps in-frame clones and lacks some. The data hold approximately 98,000 clones, with about 84% observed a single time. The sample was CD4+ or CD8+ T cells sorted from blood, taken in a trial of the OX40 agonist ivuxolimab. These receptors all come from an adult with an advanced solid tumor such as melanoma, head and neck, liver or kidney cancer.

The J gene is TRBJ2-1, the V gene TRBV19; D not resolved. Looked up from germline, CDR1 is LNHDA and CDR2 is SQIVND (reference sequence). With 4 bases removed from V and 6 bases from J, the gap between germline ends came to 10 bases. The CDR3 extends over 13 amino acids. CDR3 region: CASSTNRLNEQFF. The CDR3 DNA reads TGTGCCAGTAGTACCAATAGACTCAATGAGCAGTTCTTC.

Comment on this clone: This sample also contains other DNA sequences that code for the same CDR3. The gene calls are TRBV5-1 and TRBJ1-1; the D gene is possibly TRBD1 (5 bases). Trimming shortened V by 0 bases and J by 5 bases, and 5 bases separated the two germline ends. CDR3 size: 12 residues. In germline, CDR1 is SGHRS, CDR2 YFSETQ. CDR3 residues: CASSLEGTEAFF. DNA for the CDR3: TGCGCCAGCAGCTTGGAGGGGACTGAAGCTTTCTTT.

The rearrangement links TRBV7-2 to TRBJ2-6; 8 positions match TRBD1. J lost 0 bases, V lost 5 bases, and 12 bases had no gene match. Germline CDR1 SGHTA, CDR2 FQGNSA. The CDR3 consists of 19 residues. CDR3 sequence (DNA): TGTGCCAGCAGCCTATGGCGACAGGGGACAGGCTCTGGGGCCAACGTCCTGACTTTC. Amino acids: CASSLWRQGTGSGANVLTF.

The V call is TRBV7-6, the J call TRBJ2-1; TRBD2 aligns across 14 bases. Per germline, CDR1 SGHVS and CDR2 FNYEAQ. The CDR3 loop spans 18 amino acids. Losses at the gene ends were 0 bases for V and 3 bases for J; bases not matched to a gene: 4. This chain's CDR3 is CASSLAWGLAGVYNEQFF. DNA for the CDR3: TGTGCCAGCAGCTTAGCCTGGGGACTAGCGGGGGTCTACAATGAGCAGTTCTTC. Together with reference TRBV7-6 and TRBJ2-1, the CDR3 gives the full variable domain: GAGVSQSPRYKVTKRGQDVALRCDPISGHVSLYWYRQALGQGPEFLTYFNYEAQQDKSGLPNDRFSAERPEGSISTLTIQRTEQRDSAMYRCASSLAWGLAGVYNEQFFGPGTRLTVL.

This chain connects TRBV7-2 to TRBJ2-5; D may be TRBD2 (7 bases). V was clipped by 4 bases and J by 4 bases, with 13 bases between them. Germline CDR1 and CDR2: SGHTA and FQGNSA. The CDR3 contains 14 residues. The CDR3 sequence is CASSYSRGAETQYF. The CDR3, as DNA: TGTGCCAGCAGCTATAGTCGGGGGGCAGAGACCCAGTACTTC.

The rearrangement links TRBV30 to TRBJ2-1, with 8 bases fitting TRBD1. CDR3 length: 13 residues. Germline trimming cut 3 bases from V and 4 bases from J; bases unmatched to any gene: 2. CDR1 and CDR2 from the germline V gene are GTSNPN and SVGIG (reference sequence). CDR3 nucleotides: TGTGCCTGGAGGCAGGGGGCTTACAATGAGCAGTTCTTC. Translation: CAWRQGAYNEQFF.

The chain employs TRBV7-6 and TRBJ2-3; D perhaps matches TRBD1 (5 bases). CDR3 length: 14 amino acids. V was trimmed by 5 bases and J by 7 bases, leaving 16 bases between them. Germline lookup yields CDR1 SGHVS and CDR2 FNYEAQ. In DNA, the CDR3 is TGTGCCAGCAGCGCAGGGCCTAGTGGCTATACGCAGTATTTT. Its translation is CASSAGPSGYTQYF.

J is TRBJ2-7 and V is TRBV13; 9 nucleotides agree with TRBD2. This CDR3 contains 15 residues. CDR1 is PRHDT, CDR2 FYEKMQ, per germline (reference sequence). V was clipped by 3 bases and J by 4 bases; unmatched bases: 7. DNA of the CDR3: TGTGCCAGCAGCTTCTCAGCGGGGGGTGGTTACGAGCAGTACTTC. Amino acids: CASSFSAGGGYEQYF. Variable domain in full (rest from reference TRBV13 and TRBJ2-7): AAGVIQSPRHLIKEKRETATLKCYPIPRHDTVYWYQQGPGQDPQFLISFYEKMQSDKGSIPDRFSAQQFSDYHSELNMSSLELGDSALYFCASSFSAGGGYEQYFGPGTRLTVT.

This sequence joins TRBV11-2 and TRBJ1-3, with TRBD1 as a possible D gene (6 bases). Germline CDR1 and CDR2: SGHAT and FQNNGV. Trimming shortened V by 5 bases and J by 0 bases, and 14 bases separated the two germline ends. The CDR3 spans 16 residues. CDR3 in amino acids: CASSPWDKNSGNTIYF. The CDR3, as DNA: TGTGCCAGCAGCCCCTGGGACAAGAACTCTGGAAACACCATATATTTT.

The chain joins TRBV6-1 to TRBJ2-5, with TRBD2 matching over 7 bases. Trimming at V came to 10 bases and at J to 2 bases, leaving 10 bases not matched to a gene. The length of the CDR3 is 14 residues. The germline V gene encodes CDR1 MNHNS and CDR2 SASEGT. The CDR3 spells CAIGHHGGQETQYF. In nucleotides, the CDR3 is TGTGCCATTGGACATCACGGGGGGCAAGAGACCCAGTACTTC.

V is TRBV7-9 and J is TRBJ1-6; D might be TRBD1 (5 bases). Germline CDR1 is SEHNR and CDR2 is FQNEAQ (reference sequence). V was cut by 1 base and J by 7 bases, with 8 bases left in between. There are 14 residues in the CDR3. The CDR3 protein is CASSLEGQNSPLHF. The CDR3 DNA reads as TGTGCCAGCAGCTTAGAGGGGCAGAATTCACCCCTCCACTTT.

V and J are TRBV5-1 and TRBJ1-3; D is unresolved. The CDR3 is made up of 17 amino acids. Germline CDR1 and CDR2: SGHRS and YFSETQ. The ends were cut back, 3 bases at V and 1 base at J, with 17 bases in the middle. The CDR3 loop is CASSSGLTAGSGNTIYF. CDR3 nucleotide sequence: TGCGCCAGCAGCTCCGGCCTTACGGCGGGATCTGGAAACACCATATATTTT. The complete variable domain, with remaining parts taken from reference TRBV5-1 and TRBJ1-3, reads KAGVTQTPRYLIKTRGQQVTLSCSPISGHRSVSWYQQTPGQGLQFLFEYFSETQRNKGNFPGRFSGRQFSNSRSEMNVSTLELGDSALYLCASSSGLTAGSGNTIYFGEGSWLTVV.

The rearrangement links TRBV20-1 to TRBJ2-1, with TRBD2 matching over 7 bases. Germline V gives CDR1 DFQATT, CDR2 SNEGSKA (reference sequence). CDR3 length equals 10 residues. Trimming cost V 4 bases and J 12 bases; bases outside gene matches: 3. The DNA of the CDR3 is TGCAGTGCTATGTGGGAGGGGCAGTTCTTC. Protein sequence: CSAMWEGQFF.

The rearrangement uses TRBV7-8 and TRBJ2-7; TRBD2 agrees at 13 bases. With V trimmed by 5 bases and J by 5 bases, 6 bases remained unmatched. Germline assignment: CDR1 SGHVS and CDR2 FQNEAQ. This CDR3 contains 15 residues. CDR3 sequence reads: CASSNRLAGGHEQYF. The DNA of the CDR3 is TGTGCCAGCAGCAACAGACTAGCGGGGGGCCACGAGCAGTACTTC.

The chain uses TRBV20-1 and TRBJ1-1; 8 bases fit TRBD1. Germline V gives CDR1 DFQATT, CDR2 SNEGSKA (reference sequence). This CDR3 region has 11 residues. V gave up 6 bases and J gave up 8 bases; unmatched junction bases: 5. The CDR3 sequence: CSAWTGREAFF. DNA for the CDR3: TGCAGTGCCTGGACAGGGCGCGAAGCTTTCTTT.

This clone was counted only a few times. The rearrangement uses TRBV5-1 and TRBJ1-1, with 9 bases that match TRBD1. Germline V gene data show CDR1 as SGHRS and CDR2 as YFSETQ. The CDR3 is made up of 17 amino acids. With 0 bases clipped from V and 4 bases from J, the junction kept 10 bases outside the gene matches. CDR3 in DNA: TGCGCCAGCAGCTTGGCAGGGACAGGGACAAGTAGCACTGAAGCTTTCTTT. Its protein is CASSLAGTGTSSTEAFF.

The chain employs TRBV18 and TRBJ2-3; 7 bases are shared with TRBD1. CDR1 is KGHSH, CDR2 LQKENI, per germline. With V trimmed by 2 bases and J by 0 bases, 8 bases remained unmatched. The CDR3 has 17 residues. The CDR3 sequence: CASSPFRRQGSTDTQYF. CDR3 nucleotides: TGTGCCAGCTCACCATTTCGGCGACAGGGAAGCACAGATACGCAGTATTTT. Complete variable domain (other parts from reference TRBV18 and TRBJ2-3): NAGVMQNPRHLVRRRGQEARLRCSPMKGHSHVYWYRQLPEEGLKFMVYLQKENIIDESGMPKERFSAEFPKEGPSILRIQQVVRGDSAAYFCASSPFRRQGSTDTQYFGPGTRLTVL.

The gene calls are TRBV7-2 and TRBJ2-1; 7 nucleotides match TRBD2. This CDR3 is built from 14 residues. V gave up 5 bases and J gave up 6 bases; unmatched junction bases: 7. CDR1 is SGHTA and CDR2 is FQGNSA in the germline V gene. The CDR3 DNA sequence: TGTGCCAGCAGCCCCGGACTAGTATTCAATGAGCAGTTCTTC. Encoded protein: CASSPGLVFNEQFF.

This chain uses TRBV7-6 with TRBJ1-3, with 7 positions matching TRBD1. The CDR3 sequence is 13 residues long. Germline assignment: CDR1 SGHVS and CDR2 FNYEAQ. The V gene end was trimmed by 8 bases and the J gene end by 3 bases; junction bases not matched to a gene: 4. CDR3 sequence: CASGDRVGNTIYF. CDR3 DNA sequence: TGTGCCAGCGGTGACAGGGTTGGAAACACCATATATTTT.

The chain recombines TRBV15 with TRBJ2-7; 8 bases line up with TRBD1. The CDR3 runs to 13 residues. Germline CDR1 LNHNV, CDR2 YYDKDF (reference sequence). V lost 8 bases, J lost 4 bases, and 7 bases stayed unmatched. The CDR3 DNA follows: TGTGCCACCTCCCAGGGGGCGCCTTACGAGCAGTACTTC. Translation: CATSQGAPYEQYF. The full variable domain, in which reference TRBV15 and TRBJ2-7 provide the parts outside the CDR3, is DAMVIQNPRYQVTQFGKPVTLSCSQTLNHNVMYWYQQKSSQAPKLLFHYYDKDFNNEADTPDNFQSRRPNTSFCFLDIRSPGLGDTAMYLCATSQGAPYEQYFGPGTRLTVT.

Only a few counts were recorded for this clone. The rearrangement links TRBV5-1 to TRBJ2-1, with TRBD2 as a possible D gene (6 bases). This CDR3 spans 15 amino acids. V was clipped by 6 bases and J by 4 bases, with 17 bases between them. Germline V gene sequence: CDR1 SGHRS, CDR2 YFSETQ. The CDR3 reads CASNPVTGVYNEQFF. As DNA, the CDR3 is TGCGCCAGCAACCCCGTGACGGGGGTTTACAATGAGCAGTTCTTC.

J is TRBJ2-1 and V is TRBV5-1; 7 positions match TRBD1. CDR1 SGHRS and CDR2 YFSETQ come from the germline V gene. CDR3 length equals 15 residues. With 0 bases clipped from V and 2 bases from J, the junction kept 2 bases outside the gene matches. The CDR3 protein is CASSLGQGAYNEQFF. The CDR3 DNA reads TGCGCCAGCAGCTTGGGGCAGGGGGCCTACAATGAGCAGTTCTTC.

The CDR3 DNA sequence: TGTGCCAGCAGACCCAACAGGGTTGGGTACAATGAGCAGTTCTTC. Its protein product is CASRPNRVGYNEQFF. This rearrangement joins TRBV7-2 to TRBJ2-1; perhaps TRBD1 as D (6 bases). The germline gives CDR1 SGHTA, CDR2 FQGNSA. The CDR3 length is 15 residues. The ends were cut back, 6 bases at V and 4 bases at J, with 16 bases in the middle.

J is TRBJ1-1 and V is TRBV19; 8 nucleotides align to TRBD1. Germline values: CDR1 LNHDA, CDR2 SQIVND (reference sequence). The length of the CDR3 is 14 residues. J gave up 1 base and V 4 bases, and 2 bases lay outside the gene matches. The CDR3 region is CASSTGQGNTEAFF. The CDR3 DNA sequence: TGTGCCAGTAGTACCGGACAGGGGAACACTGAAGCTTTCTTT.

The genes are TRBV9 and TRBJ1-2; 7 bases line up with TRBD1. The CDR3 is 16 amino acids. CDR1 is SGDLS and CDR2 is YYNGEE in the germline V gene. J gave up 2 bases and V 4 bases, and 11 bases lay outside the gene matches. CDR3 coding DNA: TGTGCCAGCAGCCCCCAATCGACAGGGAGGAACTATGGCTACACCTTC. It encodes CASSPQSTGRNYGYTF.

V usage is TRBV5-8 and J usage is TRBJ2-1, with D perhaps matching TRBD2 (5 bases). Trimming removed 4 bases at V and 2 bases at J, with 19 bases between. Germline-derived CDR1 and CDR2 are SGHTS and YDEGEE. There are 17 residues in the CDR3. For the CDR3, the DNA is TGTGCCAGCAGCCTCCCCCCCTCCGGGAATCCCTACAATGAGCAGTTCTTC. Translation gives CASSLPPSGNPYNEQFF.

The chain is built from TRBV19 and TRBJ1-5; unclear D gene. Germline values: CDR1 LNHDA, CDR2 SQIVND (reference sequence). This CDR3 spans 17 amino acids. The V end lost 6 bases, the J end lost 1 base, and 19 bases lay between the germline ends. CDR3 region: CASSLTPSRTSNQPQHF. CDR3 sequence (DNA): TGTGCCAGTAGCCTCACCCCGTCCCGCACCAGCAATCAGCCCCAGCATTTT.